This is a list of T cell receptor beta chains from one sample in a study of T cells in tuberculosis. Using immunoSEQ multiplex PCR, the repertoire was profiled, and TCRdb retains in-frame clones only, with some absent. This sample has approximately 35,000 clones, with about 90% found just once. The sample was PBMCs, taken at tuberculosis diagnosis. These receptor sequences come from an adult with tuberculosis. Some clones in this sample may be carry-over from other donors' samples. Both conserved end residues are trimmed from each CDR3. For some rows the clone size is stated as once, few or many, or as a class when expanded; others skip it.

clone size,V gene,J gene,CDR3 length,CDR3 protein
.,TRBV6-1,TRBJ2-2,13,ASMAGGIYLGELF
once,TRBV30,TRBJ1-2,16,AWKNRGMIWTANYGYT
.,TRBV5-6,TRBJ1-2,15,ASSNRVGTDKFYGYT
.,TRBV19,TRBJ1-5,13,ASSFGQGAGQPQH
.,TRBV7-4,TRBJ1-3,15,ASSLQDRGVSGNTIY
.,TRBV19,TRBJ2-6,16,ASSMADRELSGANVLT
.,TRBV6-1,TRBJ2-7,13,ASSEAQDSSYEQY
.,TRBV19,TRBJ2-3,14,ASTPSGGIFTDTQY
.,TRBV11-2,TRBJ2-3,15,ASSLLALLASTDTQY
.,TRBV9,TRBJ2-7,11,ASSRRTSGEQY
.,TRBV28,TRBJ2-7,13,ASSGTGLAHYEQY
.,TRBV11-2,TRBJ2-7,12,ASSSPRRGYEQY
.,TRBV19,TRBJ2-1,11,ASSIAKSGEQF
.,TRBV27,TRBJ1-5,12,ASSLGGGGQPQH
.,TRBV19,TRBJ1-6,17,ASSPPRSGTGTYNSPLH
.,TRBV15,TRBJ1-4,14,ATSRDPPVTNEKLF
once,TRBV5-6,TRBJ1-5,12,ASSLSGANQPQH
.,TRBV18,TRBJ2-3,12,ASSHRTDGDTQY
.,TRBV11-1,TRBJ2-7,12,ASSPRTAQREQY
.,TRBV4-2,TRBJ2-1,11,ASSQPGGYEQF
.,TRBV2,TRBJ1-5,12,ASSEDSSNQPQH
.,TRBV2,TRBJ2-6,11,ASSLPGANVLT
.,TRBV18,TRBJ1-2,13,ASSPPEGGAQGYT
.,TRBV27,TRBJ1-1,14,ASSHDRNVLNTEAF
.,TRBV30,TRBJ2-1,13,AWRFPGQGGYEQF
.,TRBV5-1,TRBJ2-1,15,ASSRGTSGGTYNEQF